The text below deals with one T cell receptor (beta chain). Its antigen is as yet unknown. Ahead of sequencing, the ViraFEST assay grew antigen-specific CD4+ T cells using viral peptide pools. The authors isolated CD4+ T cells after more than eight days of culture. All participants had two doses of either the BNT162b2 or mRNA-1273 vaccine. Half-medium replacement with IL-2 medium occurred on days 3 and 7. Deletions cut 5 bases from V and 3 bases from J, with 10 bases between. The V gene's germline CDR1 is ENHRY and CDR2 SYGVKD. The CDR3 covers 13 residues. The protocol was immunoSEQ multiplex PCR, while the TCRdb copy is restricted to in-frame clones and leaves out a portion. The profile covers roughly 71,000 clones, with approximately 76% appearing a single time and more than 0.85% taken by the ten largest. The source of the sample is a study of vaccination effects on CD4 cells after COVID-19. Findings and caveats of the study: Researchers report that only 1 of 255 vaccine-induced clones in healthy vaccinees cross-reacted with common cold coronaviruses. Clones induced by infection and by vaccine showed marked clonal contraction late after vaccination.

This TCR was sampled from a human donor who received a COVID-19 vaccine. Source: CD4+ T cells from PBMCs cultured with HCoV-OC43 spike peptides, taken after COVID-19 vaccination. As for subset: HCoV-OC43 spike overlapping peptide pool stimulation. This chain connects TRBV10-3 to TRBJ1-1; no clear D. The CDR3 region is CAISRNGDTEAFF. The CDR3 bases are TGTGCCATCAGTCGGAATGGGGACACTGAAGCTTTCTTT.